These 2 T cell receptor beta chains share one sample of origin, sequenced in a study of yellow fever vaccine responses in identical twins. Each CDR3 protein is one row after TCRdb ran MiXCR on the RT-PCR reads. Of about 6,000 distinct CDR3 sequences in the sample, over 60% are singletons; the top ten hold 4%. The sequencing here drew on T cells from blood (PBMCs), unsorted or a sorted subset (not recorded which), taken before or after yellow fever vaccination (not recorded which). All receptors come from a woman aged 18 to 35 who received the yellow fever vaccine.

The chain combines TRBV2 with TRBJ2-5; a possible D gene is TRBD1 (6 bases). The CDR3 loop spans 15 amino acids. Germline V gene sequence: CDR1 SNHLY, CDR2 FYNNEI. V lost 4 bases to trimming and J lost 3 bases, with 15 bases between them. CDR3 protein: CASSGKWTAEETQYF. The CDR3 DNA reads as TGTGCCAGCAGTGGGAAGTGGACAGCCGAAGAGACCCAGTACTTC.

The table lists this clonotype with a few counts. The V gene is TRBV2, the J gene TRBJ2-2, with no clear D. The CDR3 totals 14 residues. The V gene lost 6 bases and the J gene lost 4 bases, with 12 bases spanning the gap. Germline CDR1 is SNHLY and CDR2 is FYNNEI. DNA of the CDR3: TGTGCCAGCAGGATGACACTGTTCACCGGGGAGCTGTTTTTT. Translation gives CASRMTLFTGELFF.